Listed below are T cell receptor beta chains from one sample, sequenced in a study of CD8 T cells in ankylosing spondylitis. TCRdb processed the 5' RACE reads anew with MiXCR; each CDR3 protein has one entry. The data contain 670,000 or so distinct CDR3 sequences, roughly 19% of them singletons. Sequencing input: blood, either unsorted or a sorted T cell fraction (not recorded which). These receptors all come from a male donor with ankylosing spondylitis. CDR3s include the opening cysteine and the closing phenylalanine or tryptophan. A D gene is named only where the DNA matches it firmly. The size of a clone is reported for some rows only, either as once, few or many, or as a class for expanded clones.

d_call j_call v_call clone_size cdr3_aa cdr3_nt
TRBD2 TRBJ2-2 TRBV6-2/TRBV6-3 - CASRRGGGAAGELFF TGTGCCAGCAGACGGGGGGGTGGCGCGGCCGGGGAGCTGTTTTTT
TRBD2 TRBJ2-3 TRBV7-2 - CASSLVAGLSSTDTQYF TGTGCCAGCAGCTTAGTAGCGGGTCTTTCTAGCACAGATACGCAGTATTTT
- TRBJ1-3 TRBV12-3/TRBV12-4 many CASSLGGNSGNTIYF TGTGCCAGCAGTTTGGGTGGAAACTCTGGAAACACCATATATTTT
TRBD1 TRBJ1-1 TRBV20-1 many CSARTGGNTEAFF TGCAGTGCCAGGACAGGGGGGAACACTGAAGCTTTCTTT
TRBD2 TRBJ2-7 TRBV18 - CASSPVLAGVLYEQYF TGTGCCAGCTCACCGGTCCTAGCGGGAGTACTGTACGAGCAGTACTTC
TRBD2 TRBJ2-7 TRBV28 few CASSSGAGGSYEQYF TGTGCCAGCAGTAGCGGAGCGGGGGGCTCCTACGAGCAGTACTTC
- TRBJ2-5 TRBV12-3/TRBV12-4 few CASTPRAGLETQYF TGTGCCAGCACCCCTCGGGCAGGGCTAGAGACCCAGTACTTC
TRBD2 TRBJ2-3 TRBV10-1 - CASRVAGGSTDTQYF TGCGCCAGCAGAGTAGCGGGGGGGAGCACAGATACGCAGTATTTT
- TRBJ1-4 TRBV29-1 few CSVDEGAGIPGEKLFF TGCAGCGTTGACGAGGGCGCCGGGATACCGGGTGAAAAACTGTTTTTT
- TRBJ1-1 TRBV7-6 few CASSLATGYMNTEAFF TGTGCCAGCAGCTTAGCTACAGGATACATGAACACTGAAGCTTTCTTT
- TRBJ2-1 TRBV9 few CASSVEVLALNEQFF TGTGCCAGCAGCGTAGAGGTACTTGCTCTAAATGAGCAGTTCTTC
- TRBJ1-1 TRBV7-9 - CASSKAGARNTEAFF TGTGCCAGCAGCAAAGCTGGGGCTAGGAACACTGAAGCTTTCTTT
- TRBJ1-2 TRBV27 few CASSSSGELYTF TGTGCCAGCAGTTCAAGTGGAGAGCTCTACACCTTC